Listed below are T cell receptor beta chains from one sample, sequenced in a study of CD8 T cells in ankylosing spondylitis. Using its own MiXCR run on the 5' RACE reads, TCRdb lists one record per CDR3 protein. The sample has approximately 140,000 distinct CDR3 sequences; roughly 8% are singletons. The sample consisted of synovial fluid, either unsorted or a sorted T cell fraction (not recorded which). All receptors derive from a male donor with ankylosing spondylitis. Each CDR3 is given with its conserved first and last residue. D genes are given only for firm matches. Where a row states a size, it is once, few, many or the class of an expanded clone; other rows omit it.

abundance	j_gene	d_gene	v_gene	CDR3nt	CDR3aa
few	TRBJ2-2	NA	TRBV6-2/TRBV6-3	TGTGCCAGCAAACGGTCGGGAGTAAGAACCGGGGAGCTGTTTTTT	CASKRSGVRTGELFF
few	TRBJ2-3	NA	TRBV25-1	TGTGCCAGCAGTGCCTCAGGGGACTTCACAGATACGCAGTATTTT	CASSASGDFTDTQYF
NA	TRBJ1-2	NA	TRBV12-3/TRBV12-4	TGTGCCAGCAGTTTCTCGGGTAATGGCTACACCTTC	CASSFSGNGYTF
few	TRBJ2-5	NA	TRBV5-1	TGCGCCAGCAGCTTGGTACAGGGCGGCGGGACCCAGTACTTC	CASSLVQGGGTQYF
NA	TRBJ2-3	NA	TRBV11-2	TGTGCCAGCAGCTTAGATAGTTTCACAGATACGCAGTATTTT	CASSLDSFTDTQYF
few	TRBJ1-5	NA	TRBV3-1	TGTGCCAGCAGCCAAGGATATCAGCCCCAGCATTTT	CASSQGYQPQHF
few	TRBJ2-2	NA	TRBV9	TGTGCCAGCAGCTGGAAGGGACACACCGGGGAGCTGTTTTTT	CASSWKGHTGELFF
many	TRBJ2-3	NA	TRBV12-3/TRBV12-4	TGTGCCAGCATTACAGGACATGAGGAGGATACGCAGTATTTT	CASITGHEEDTQYF
NA	TRBJ2-2	NA	TRBV27	TGTGCCAGCAGTTTACAGTATCACGGGGAGCTGTTTTTT	CASSLQYHGELFF
few	TRBJ1-2	NA	TRBV18	TGTGCCAGCTCACCAGCGACAGGCGATGGCTACACCTTC	CASSPATGDGYTF
many	TRBJ1-1	NA	TRBV20-1	TGCAGTGCTACGGGTGCCACTGAAGCTTTCTTT	CSATGATEAFF
few	TRBJ2-3	TRBD2	TRBV6-2/TRBV6-3	TGTGCCAGCAACGTAGCGGGGGGGCCAGATACGCAGTATTTT	CASNVAGGPDTQYF
few	TRBJ2-1	TRBD2	TRBV20-1	TGCAGTGCCACCGGTACCGGCGGGAGCTATTACAATGAGCAGTTCTTC	CSATGTGGSYYNEQFF
many	TRBJ2-1	TRBD1	TRBV6-1	TGTGCCAGCAGGGAAGGGACAGGGTTCTACAATGAGCAGTTCTTC	CASREGTGFYNEQFF